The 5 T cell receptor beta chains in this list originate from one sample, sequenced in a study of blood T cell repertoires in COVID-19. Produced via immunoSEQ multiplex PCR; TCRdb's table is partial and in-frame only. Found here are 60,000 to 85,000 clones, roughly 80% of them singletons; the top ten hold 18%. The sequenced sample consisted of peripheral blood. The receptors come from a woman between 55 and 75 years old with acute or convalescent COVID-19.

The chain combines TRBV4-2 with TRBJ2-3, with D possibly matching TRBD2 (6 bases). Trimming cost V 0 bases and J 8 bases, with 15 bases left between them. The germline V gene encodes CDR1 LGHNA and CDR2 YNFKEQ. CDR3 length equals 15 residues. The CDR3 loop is CASSQDPGLGGTQYF. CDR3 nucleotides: TGTGCCAGCAGCCAAGATCCGGGACTGGGGGGTACGCAGTATTTT.

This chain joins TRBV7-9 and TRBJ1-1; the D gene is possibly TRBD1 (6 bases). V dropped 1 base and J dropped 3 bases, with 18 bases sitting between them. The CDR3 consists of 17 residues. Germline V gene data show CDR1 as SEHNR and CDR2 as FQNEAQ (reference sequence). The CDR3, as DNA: TGTGCCAGCAGCTTAGGGTGGGTGATACAGGGAGACACTGAAGCTTTCTTT. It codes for CASSLGWVIQGDTEAFF.

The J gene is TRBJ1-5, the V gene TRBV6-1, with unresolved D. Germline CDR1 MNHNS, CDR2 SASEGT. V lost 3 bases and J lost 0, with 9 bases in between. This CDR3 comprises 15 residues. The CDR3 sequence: CASSDEHYSNQPQHF. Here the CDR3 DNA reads TGTGCCAGCAGTGACGAGCATTATAGCAATCAGCCCCAGCATTTT.

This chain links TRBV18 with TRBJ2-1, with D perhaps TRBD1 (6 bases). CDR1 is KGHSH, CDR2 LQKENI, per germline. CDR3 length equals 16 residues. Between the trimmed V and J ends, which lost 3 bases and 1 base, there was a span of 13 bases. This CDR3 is CASSPQSGVSYNEQFF. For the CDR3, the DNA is TGTGCCAGCTCACCTCAGTCAGGGGTATCCTACAATGAGCAGTTCTTC.

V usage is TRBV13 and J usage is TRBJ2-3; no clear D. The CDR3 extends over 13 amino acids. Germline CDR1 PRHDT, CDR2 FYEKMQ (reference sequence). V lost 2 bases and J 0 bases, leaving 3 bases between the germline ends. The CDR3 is CASSLRSTDTQYF. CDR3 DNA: TGTGCCAGCAGCTTACGGAGCACAGATACGCAGTATTTT. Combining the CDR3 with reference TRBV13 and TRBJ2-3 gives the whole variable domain AAGVIQSPRHLIKEKRETATLKCYPIPRHDTVYWYQQGPGQDPQFLISFYEKMQSDKGSIPDRFSAQQFSDYHSELNMSSLELGDSALYFCASSLRSTDTQYFGPGTRLTVL.